A selection of T cell receptor beta chains follows, all from one sample in a study of T cells in Graves' hyperthyroidism and ophthalmopathy. One entry per CDR3 protein results from TCRdb running MiXCR on the multiplex PCR reads. This table holds 250,000 to 300,000 distinct CDR3 sequences, around 15% found once. Sample: blood. The source of these receptors is a woman aged 40 to 55 with Graves' hyperthyroidism. The CDR3 runs from the conserved cysteine through the conserved F or W. A D gene is named only where the DNA matches it firmly. Size is stated for part of the rows, as once, few or many counts, or as a class when the clone is expanded.

clone_size: many; j_call: TRBJ2-7; d_call: -; v_call: TRBV7-9; cdr3_nt: TGTGCCAGCCGTGGGGGGGCCTTATACTCCGAGCAGTACTTC; cdr3_aa: CASRGGALYSEQYF
clone_size: once; j_call: TRBJ2-7; d_call: -; v_call: TRBV6-2/TRBV6-3; cdr3_nt: TGTGCCAGCAGTTACTCGATTAAATACGAGCAGTACTTC; cdr3_aa: CASSYSIKYEQYF
clone_size: many; j_call: TRBJ2-5; d_call: -; v_call: TRBV20-1; cdr3_nt: TGCAGTGCTAGAGGCCAAGAGACCCAGTACTTC; cdr3_aa: CSARGQETQYF
clone_size: many; j_call: TRBJ2-3; d_call: TRBD2; v_call: TRBV13; cdr3_nt: TGTGCCAGCACCAAGGCGGCTAGCGGGTATTTTGCCACAGATACGCAGTATTTT; cdr3_aa: CASTKAASGYFATDTQYF
clone_size: -; j_call: TRBJ1-5; d_call: TRBD1; v_call: TRBV10-3; cdr3_nt: TGTGCCAGCTGGACAGGGGAGGGCGGCAATCAGCCCCAGCATTTT; cdr3_aa: CASWTGEGGNQPQHF
clone_size: -; j_call: TRBJ2-5; d_call: -; v_call: TRBV16; cdr3_nt: TGTGCCAGCAGCCAGAGCAATGTGGAGACCCAGTACTTC; cdr3_aa: CASSQSNVETQYF
clone_size: many; j_call: TRBJ1-1; d_call: -; v_call: TRBV6-1; cdr3_nt: TGTGCCAGCACCAAAGTAACAGGGAGCCCTTCAGAAGCTTTCTTT; cdr3_aa: CASTKVTGSPSEAFF
clone_size: few; j_call: TRBJ2-1; d_call: -; v_call: TRBV7-6; cdr3_nt: TGTGCCAGCGGAGGGTTAGGGGTCCTTGGGAATGAGCAGTTCTTC; cdr3_aa: CASGGLGVLGNEQFF
clone_size: many; j_call: TRBJ2-2; d_call: -; v_call: TRBV2; cdr3_nt: TGTGCCAGCAGCGGACTCGGGGAGCTGTTTTTT; cdr3_aa: CASSGLGELFF
clone_size: few; j_call: TRBJ2-1; d_call: -; v_call: TRBV18; cdr3_nt: TGTGCCAGCTCAGGGGACGTGGGAAACAATGAGCAGTTCTTC; cdr3_aa: CASSGDVGNNEQFF